This TCR beta chain was captured by sequencing in a study of identical twins (dated by TCRdb to the mid-2010s). About the investigation overall: To test whether fetal clonotypes persist, this study deep-sequenced TCR alpha and beta repertoires from monozygotic twins, from unrelated adults of various ages, and from cord blood. To rule out contamination, the twin experiments were replicated at different times with different library preparation protocols.

Library preparation was by 5' RACE. TCRdb lists the instrument as Illumina HiSeq 2000. Template switching added a universal primer binding site, and the final cDNA carried a unique molecular identifier that allowed TCR cDNA molecules to be counted accurately. Specific primers in the conserved constant-segment region were used to synthesize first-strand cDNA for the TCR alpha and beta chains. To control for contamination, every cDNA library carried two barcodes: a SMART-Mk sample barcode plus Illumina barcodes. TruSeq adapter sequences along with Illumina sample barcodes were introduced in two successive PCR steps. TCR alpha and beta cDNA libraries were sequenced on the Illumina HiSeq platform with custom primers. For the original study's pipeline: Unique molecular identifiers were extracted from raw reads with MiGEC, and CDR3 positions were determined with MiXCR. Recombination models were inferred per individual with the repgenHMM and IGoR tools using an EM algorithm. The analysis of shared clonotypes was done with the tcR package in R, with sharing normalized by the product of cloneset sizes. To study raw recombination without the effects of thymic and clonal selection, out-of-frame nonproductive sequences were analyzed. In TCRdb, the public reads were trimmed at Q25 with fastp and aligned with MiXCR, with productive beta chains retained. Records with the same CDR3 protein are collapsed into one entry carrying the most frequent genes and DNA. TCRdb, rather than the study authors, made the V and J calls. The sample table contains 600,000 to 700,000 distinct CDR3 sequences; only one count was recorded for 21% of them. About 4.5% of the sample is held by the ten biggest clonotypes.

This clonotype was counted ten times or more. Which antigen it targets is not known. Nothing much larger sits one base from this clone, and base qualities are not available. Overall results and qualifications from the work: In beta out-of-frame sequences, excess twin sharing was weaker, because having fewer shared sequences lowered the signal-to-noise ratio. Recombination models systematically underestimated out-of-frame TCR alpha sharing in monozygotic twins but agreed with sharing between unrelated individuals. Because the same donors could not be followed over many years, the conclusions relied on cross-sectional statistical analysis. Zero-insertion analyses could be partly confounded by invariant T cells such as MAIT and iNKT, though diverse VJ usage argued against such confounding for most clonotypes. Abundant cord blood beta clonotypes carried fewer insertions; young adult naive repertoires showed a weaker similar trend, while memory repertoires showed none. Compared with coincidental sharing between unrelated individuals, out-of-frame TCR alpha sequences shared between twins had an excess of sequences with low generation probability.

Every donor in the study was a healthy Caucasian. The twin cohort consisted of three pairs of female monozygotic twins, all aged about 18 to 30 years. Peripheral blood mononuclear cells were the source from which RNA for the TCR libraries was isolated. The V end loses 3 bases and the J end loses 0 bases, and a stretch of 20 bases separates them. CDR1 and CDR2 are drawn from the germline V gene (reference sequence): DFQATT, SNEGSKA. From the cysteine through the phenylalanine, the CDR3 covers 17 amino acids. Only the CDR3 DNA is retained, 51 bases long and in frame from the first base. Separately, the same data were catalogued under a study of T cells expressing NK-cell markers. Taken from the second paper: Three sorted T-cell subsets (CD3+CD56+NKG2C+, CD3+CD56+NKG2C- and CD3+CD56-NKG2C+) from roughly eight donors had their TCR beta-chain repertoires profiled. Among the eight sequenced donors, seven were HCMV-seropositive and one was HCMV-seronegative. In several experiments an anti-gammadeltaTCR antibody was added to restrict sorting to alphabetaTCR-expressing T cells. In six donors, the dominant CD3+CD56+NKG2C+ clonotypes were among the top 10 CD8+ clonotypes and accounted for roughly 1.0-7.5% of CD8+ T cells. Those dominant clonotypes were again the most abundant among CD3+CD56-NKG2C+ cells in a handful of donors, at about 28.3-65%. Whether the expanded NKG2C-expressing T cell clones were specific for HCMV antigens was left unclear. The eight sequenced donors were randomly selected healthy volunteers, three men and five women. To determine HCMV serostatus, a commercial ELISA kit was used to detect HCMV-specific IgG in serum. For roughly 6 donors, bulk peripheral blood T-cell repertoires were additionally sequenced from unsorted PBMC. Reads were demultiplexed and grouped by UMI with MIGEC, and clonotypes were assembled and quantified with MiTCR. Only TCR cDNA sequences supported by at least two reads were kept to exclude erroneous sequences. The tcR package was used for downstream repertoire analysis, with clonotypes matched between fractions based on CDR3 nucleotide sequence plus V segment. VDJmatch was used to annotate antigen specificity against VDJdb, with one amino acid substitution in CDR3 permitted.

Recombination connected TRBV20-1 to TRBJ2-5, with the D gene not clear enough to name. The sequencing sample was made of PBMCs. The receptor was derived from a woman under 30 in good health. The nucleotide sequence reads as follows: TGCAGTGCTAGTCGCCCCTCGATGACGGCCAACCAAGAGACCCAGTACTTC. It translates as CSASRPSMTANQETQYF.